The clone carrying this T cell receptor beta chain came up many times. What it binds is not known. The data stem from a study of human T cells and chemical hapten exposure. Study overall: Patch tests of 0.01% DPC on the upper back were read at 6 days. Findings of the study overall: Significantly more large CDR3 similarity clusters arose among expanded TCRs than among controls. There was a positive correlation between PT1 expanded TCR counts and patch test score.

This CDR3 comprises 13 residues. V lost 6 bases to trimming and J lost 1 base; unmatched junction nucleotides: 5. Germline CDR1 SQVTM, CDR2 ANQGSEA. Separate cDNA molecules received unique molecular identifiers, which the library attached to them. Each CDR3 protein is one row after TCRdb ran MiXCR on the RACE reads. Among approximately 41,000 distinct CDR3 sequences listed, roughly 7.2% were seen once. Time point in this sample: pre-sensitization, week 0. Documented treatment: therapeutic diphenylcyclopropenone sensitization with weekly scalp DPC. The sequences come from whole blood, collected in connection with sensitization to the hapten diphenylcyclopropenone (DPC). The receptor was isolated from a woman in her forties or fifties with alopecia areata. Some clones in this sample may be carry-over from other donors' samples. The chain links TRBV29-1 to TRBJ2-5; 7 bases map to TRBD2. Written as DNA, the CDR3 is TGCAGCGTCCGGGACTATCCCCAAGAGACCCAGTACTTC. Translation: CSVRDYPQETQYF.